The subject of this entry is one TCR beta chain. This sample was included in a study of T cell changes during pregnancy in multiple sclerosis. Data came from immunoSEQ multiplex PCR; TCRdb stores just in-frame clones and leaves some out. This sample has tens of thousands of clones, with around 90% found just once. Germline assignment: CDR1 SNHLY and CDR2 FYNNEI. The CDR3 runs to 16 residues. The V gene lost 3 bases and the J gene lost 0 bases, with 11 bases spanning the gap. The sequencing here drew on peripheral blood, taken in the third trimester of pregnancy. This receptor was identified in a female donor with multiple sclerosis, enrolled in a pregnancy study. The genes are TRBV2 and TRBJ1-4; a possible D gene is TRBD1 (5 bases). The CDR3 nucleotides read TGTGCCAGCAGTGATGGGCGGGGGGCAACTAATGAAAAACTGTTTTTT. The encoded protein is CASSDGRGATNEKLFF.